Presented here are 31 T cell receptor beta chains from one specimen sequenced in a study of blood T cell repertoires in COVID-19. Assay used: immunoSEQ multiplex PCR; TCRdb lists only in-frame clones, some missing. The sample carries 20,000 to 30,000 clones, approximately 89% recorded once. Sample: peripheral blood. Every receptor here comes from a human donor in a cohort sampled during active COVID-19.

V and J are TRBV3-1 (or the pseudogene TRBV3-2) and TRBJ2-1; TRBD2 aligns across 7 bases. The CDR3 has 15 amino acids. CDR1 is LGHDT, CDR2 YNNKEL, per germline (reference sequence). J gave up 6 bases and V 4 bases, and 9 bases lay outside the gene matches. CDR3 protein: CASSLLAPRANEQFF. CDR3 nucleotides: TGTGCCAGCAGCCTACTAGCGCCACGGGCCAATGAGCAGTTCTTC.

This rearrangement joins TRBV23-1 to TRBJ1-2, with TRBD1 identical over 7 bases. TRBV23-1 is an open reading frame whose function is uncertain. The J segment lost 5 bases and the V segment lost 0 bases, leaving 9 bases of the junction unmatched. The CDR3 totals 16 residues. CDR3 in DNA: TGCGCCAGCAGTCAATCGTACAGGGGCCCTATGTATGGCTACACCTTC. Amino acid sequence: CASSQSYRGPMYGYTF.

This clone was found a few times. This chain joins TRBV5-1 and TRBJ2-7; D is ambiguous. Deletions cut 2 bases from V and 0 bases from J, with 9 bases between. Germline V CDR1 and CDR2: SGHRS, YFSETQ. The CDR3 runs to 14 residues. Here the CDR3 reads CASSFRSSSYEQYF. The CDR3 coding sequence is TGCGCCAGCAGCTTCAGGTCGAGCTCCTACGAGCAGTACTTC.

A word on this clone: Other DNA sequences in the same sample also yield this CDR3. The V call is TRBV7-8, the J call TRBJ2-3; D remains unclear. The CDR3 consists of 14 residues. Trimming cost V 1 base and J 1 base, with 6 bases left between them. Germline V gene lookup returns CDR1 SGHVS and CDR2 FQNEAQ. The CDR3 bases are TGTGCCAGCAGCTTAGGGCTTGGCACAGATACGCAGTATTTT. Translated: CASSLGLGTDTQYF.

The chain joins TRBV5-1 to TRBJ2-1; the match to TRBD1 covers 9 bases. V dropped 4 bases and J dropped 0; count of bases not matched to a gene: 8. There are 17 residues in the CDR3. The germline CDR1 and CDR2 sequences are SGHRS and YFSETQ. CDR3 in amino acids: CASSVTGTGISYNEQFF. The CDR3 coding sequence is TGCGCCAGCAGCGTCACCGGGACAGGGATCTCCTACAATGAGCAGTTCTTC. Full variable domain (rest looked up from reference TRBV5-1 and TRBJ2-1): KAGVTQTPRYLIKTRGQQVTLSCSPISGHRSVSWYQQTPGQGLQFLFEYFSETQRNKGNFPGRFSGRQFSNSRSEMNVSTLELGDSALYLCASSVTGTGISYNEQFFGPGTRLTVL.

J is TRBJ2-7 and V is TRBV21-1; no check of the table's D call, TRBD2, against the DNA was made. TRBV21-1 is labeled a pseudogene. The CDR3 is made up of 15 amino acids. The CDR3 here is CASSKFGEKKYEQYF. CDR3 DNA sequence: TGTGCCAGCAGCAAATTCGGGGAGAAGAAATACGAGCAGTACTTC.

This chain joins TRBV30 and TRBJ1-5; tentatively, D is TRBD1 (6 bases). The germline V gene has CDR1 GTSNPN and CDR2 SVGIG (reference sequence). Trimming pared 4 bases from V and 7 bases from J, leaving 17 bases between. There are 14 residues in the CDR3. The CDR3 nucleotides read TGTGCCTGGAACCCGGGGGGCGCGGGGCAGCCCCAGCATTTT. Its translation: CAWNPGGAGQPQHF.

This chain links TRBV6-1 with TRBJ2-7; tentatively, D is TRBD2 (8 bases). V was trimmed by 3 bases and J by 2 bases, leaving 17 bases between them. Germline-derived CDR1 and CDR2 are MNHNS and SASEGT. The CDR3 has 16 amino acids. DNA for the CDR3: TGTGCCAGCAGTGAGGGGCCGGGAGGGGGCACCTACGAGCAGTACTTC. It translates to CASSEGPGGGTYEQYF.

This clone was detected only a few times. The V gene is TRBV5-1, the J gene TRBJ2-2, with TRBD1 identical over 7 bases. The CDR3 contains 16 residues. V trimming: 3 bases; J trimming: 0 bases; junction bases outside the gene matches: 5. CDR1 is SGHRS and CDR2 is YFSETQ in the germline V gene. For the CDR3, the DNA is TGCGCCAGCAGCTCGGCCGGGACAGCGAACACCGGGGAGCTGTTTTTT. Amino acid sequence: CASSSAGTANTGELFF.

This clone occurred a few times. CDR3 sequence: CASSQGTGANVLTF. DNA for the CDR3: TGCGCCAGCAGTCAGGGGACTGGGGCCAACGTCCTGACTTTC. The gene calls are TRBV10-1 and TRBJ2-6, with TRBD1 as a possible D gene (6 bases). The CDR3 contains 14 residues. Germline CDR1 is WNHNN and CDR2 is SYGVQD (reference sequence). V lost 5 bases to trimming and J lost 2 bases, with 7 bases between them.

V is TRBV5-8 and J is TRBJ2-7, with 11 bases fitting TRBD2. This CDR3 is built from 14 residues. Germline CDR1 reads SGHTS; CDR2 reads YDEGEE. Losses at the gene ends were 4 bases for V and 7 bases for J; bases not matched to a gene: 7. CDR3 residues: CASSRTSGRGEQYF. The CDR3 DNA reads TGTGCCAGCAGCAGAACTAGCGGGAGAGGTGAGCAGTACTTC.

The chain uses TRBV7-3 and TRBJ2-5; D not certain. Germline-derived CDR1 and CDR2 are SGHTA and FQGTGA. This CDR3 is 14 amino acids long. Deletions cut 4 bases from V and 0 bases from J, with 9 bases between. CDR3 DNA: TGTGCCAGCAGCTCTACAGCAAACCAAGAGACCCAGTACTTC. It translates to CASSSTANQETQYF.

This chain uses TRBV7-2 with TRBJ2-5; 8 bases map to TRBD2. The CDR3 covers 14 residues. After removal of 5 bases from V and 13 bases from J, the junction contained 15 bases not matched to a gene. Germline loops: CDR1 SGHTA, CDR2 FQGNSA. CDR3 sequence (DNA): TGTGCCAGCAGCCCCGAACTAGCGGAGACCACTCCGTACTTC. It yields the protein CASSPELAETTPYF.

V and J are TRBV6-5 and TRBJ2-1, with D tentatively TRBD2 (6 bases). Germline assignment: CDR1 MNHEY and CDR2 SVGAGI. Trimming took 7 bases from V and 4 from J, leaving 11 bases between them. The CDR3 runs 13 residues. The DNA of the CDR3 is TGTGCCAGCACTAGCGTTAATTACAATGAGCAGTTCTTC. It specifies CASTSVNYNEQFF.

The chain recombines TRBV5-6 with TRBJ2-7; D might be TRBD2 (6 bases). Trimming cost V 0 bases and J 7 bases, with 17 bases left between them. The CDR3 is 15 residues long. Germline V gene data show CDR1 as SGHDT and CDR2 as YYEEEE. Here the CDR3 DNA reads TGTGCCAGCAGCTTGGTAGGCAGGTCGGCGGGGGAGCAGTACTTC. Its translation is CASSLVGRSAGEQYF.

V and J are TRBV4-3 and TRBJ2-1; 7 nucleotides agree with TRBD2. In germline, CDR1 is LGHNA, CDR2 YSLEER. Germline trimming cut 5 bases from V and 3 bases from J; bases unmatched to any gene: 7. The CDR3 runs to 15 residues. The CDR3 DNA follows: TGCGCCAGCAGCTCTTCTAGCGGCGGCTACAATGAGCAGTTCTTC. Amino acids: CASSSSSGGYNEQFF.

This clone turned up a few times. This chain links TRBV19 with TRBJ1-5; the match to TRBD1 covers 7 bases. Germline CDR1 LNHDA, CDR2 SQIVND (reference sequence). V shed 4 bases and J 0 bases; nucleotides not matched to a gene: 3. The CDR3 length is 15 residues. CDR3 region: CASSTTGYSNQPQHF. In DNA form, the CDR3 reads TGTGCCAGTAGTACGACAGGGTATAGCAATCAGCCCCAGCATTTT.

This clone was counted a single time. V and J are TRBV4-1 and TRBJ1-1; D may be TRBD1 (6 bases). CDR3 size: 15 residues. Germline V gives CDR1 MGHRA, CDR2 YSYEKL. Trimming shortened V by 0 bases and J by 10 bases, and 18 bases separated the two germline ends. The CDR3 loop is CASSQEGAGEGVAFF. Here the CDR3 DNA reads TGCGCCAGCAGCCAAGAGGGGGCAGGGGAAGGGGTAGCTTTCTTT.

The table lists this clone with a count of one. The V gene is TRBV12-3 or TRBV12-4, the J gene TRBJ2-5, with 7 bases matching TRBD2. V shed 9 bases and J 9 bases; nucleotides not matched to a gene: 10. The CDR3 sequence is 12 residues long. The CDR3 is CASNTGGRAQYF. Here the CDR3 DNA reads TGTGCCAGTAACACGGGGGGTAGGGCCCAGTACTTC.

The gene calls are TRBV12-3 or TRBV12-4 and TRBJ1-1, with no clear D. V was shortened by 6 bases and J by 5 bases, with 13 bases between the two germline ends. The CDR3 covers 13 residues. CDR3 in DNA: TGTGCCAGCAGCCGAGTGAGTGGTACTGAAGCTTTCTTT. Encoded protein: CASSRVSGTEAFF.

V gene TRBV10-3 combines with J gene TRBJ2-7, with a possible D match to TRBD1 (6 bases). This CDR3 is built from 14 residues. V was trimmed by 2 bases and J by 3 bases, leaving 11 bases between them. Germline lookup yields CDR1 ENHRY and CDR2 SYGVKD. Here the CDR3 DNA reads TGTGCCATCAGTGAGAGTATGGGACACTACGAGCAGTACTTC. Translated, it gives CAISESMGHYEQYF.

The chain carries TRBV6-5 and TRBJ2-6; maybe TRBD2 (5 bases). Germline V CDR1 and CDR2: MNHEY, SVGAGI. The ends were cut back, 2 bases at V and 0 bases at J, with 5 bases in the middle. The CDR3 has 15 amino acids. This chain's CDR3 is CASSYEGSGANVLTF. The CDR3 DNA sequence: TGTGCCAGCAGTTACGAGGGCTCTGGGGCCAACGTCCTGACTTTC.

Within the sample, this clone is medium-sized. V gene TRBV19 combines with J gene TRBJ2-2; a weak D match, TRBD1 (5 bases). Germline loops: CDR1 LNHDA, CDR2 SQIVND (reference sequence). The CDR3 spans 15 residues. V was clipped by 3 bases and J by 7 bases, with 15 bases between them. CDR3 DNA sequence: TGTGCCAGTAGTATTGTCTCACAGGTTGTCGGGGAGCTGTTTTTT. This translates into CASSIVSQVVGELFF.

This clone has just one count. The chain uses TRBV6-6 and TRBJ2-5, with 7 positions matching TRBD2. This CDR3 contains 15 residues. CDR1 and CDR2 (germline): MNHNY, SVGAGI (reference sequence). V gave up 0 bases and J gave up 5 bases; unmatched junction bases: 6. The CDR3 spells CASSYSGGRRETQYF. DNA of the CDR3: TGTGCCAGCAGTTACTCCGGGGGGAGACGGGAGACCCAGTACTTC.

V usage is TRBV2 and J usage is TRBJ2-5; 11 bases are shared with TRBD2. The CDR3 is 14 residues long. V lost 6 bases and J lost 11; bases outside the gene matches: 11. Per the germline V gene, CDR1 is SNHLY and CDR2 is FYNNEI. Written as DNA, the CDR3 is TGTGCCAGCAGCCCGCTTTCTAGCGGGGGGCCACAGTACTTC. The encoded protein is CASSPLSSGGPQYF.

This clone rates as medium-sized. DNA of the CDR3: TGTGCCAGCAGTTTATACGGACTAGCGGGCTTCTCCTACAATGAGCAGTTCTTC. Protein: CASSLYGLAGFSYNEQFF. The chain links TRBV28 to TRBJ2-1; TRBD2 agrees at 11 bases. The CDR3 has 18 residues. Germline assignment: CDR1 MDHEN and CDR2 SYDVKM. J gave up 0 bases and V 1 base, and 5 bases lay outside the gene matches.

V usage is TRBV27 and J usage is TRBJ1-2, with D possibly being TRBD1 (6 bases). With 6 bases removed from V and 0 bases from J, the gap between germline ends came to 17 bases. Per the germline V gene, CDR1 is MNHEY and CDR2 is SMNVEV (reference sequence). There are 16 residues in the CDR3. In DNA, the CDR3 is TGTGCCAGCAGGGGGACACTTGGAGCCCCTAACTATGGCTACACCTTC. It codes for CASRGTLGAPNYGYTF.

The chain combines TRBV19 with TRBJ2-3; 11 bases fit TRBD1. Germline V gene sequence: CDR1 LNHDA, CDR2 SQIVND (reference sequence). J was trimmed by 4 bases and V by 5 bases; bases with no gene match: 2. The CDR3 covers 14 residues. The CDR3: CASSGDRGSDTQYF. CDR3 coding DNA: TGTGCCAGTAGTGGGGACAGGGGGTCAGATACGCAGTATTTT.

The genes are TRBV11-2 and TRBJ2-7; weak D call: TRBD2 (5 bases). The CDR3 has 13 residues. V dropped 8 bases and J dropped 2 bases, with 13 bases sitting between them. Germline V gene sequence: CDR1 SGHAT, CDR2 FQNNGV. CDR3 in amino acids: CASRRGTTYEQYF. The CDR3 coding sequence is TGTGCCAGCCGCCGGGGTACCACCTACGAGCAGTACTTC. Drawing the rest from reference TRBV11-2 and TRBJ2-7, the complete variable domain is EAGVAQSPRYKIIEKRQSVAFWCNPISGHATLYWYQQILGQGPKLLIQFQNNGVVDDSQLPKDRFSAERLKGVDSTLKIQPAKLEDSAVYLCASRRGTTYEQYFGPGTRLTVT.

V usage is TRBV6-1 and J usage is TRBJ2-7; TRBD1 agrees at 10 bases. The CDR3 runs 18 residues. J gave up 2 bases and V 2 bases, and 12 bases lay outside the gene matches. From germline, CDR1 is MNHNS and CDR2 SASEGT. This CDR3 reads CASSEPAPGQGTTYEQYF. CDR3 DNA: TGTGCCAGCAGTGAACCGGCTCCGGGACAGGGGACCACCTACGAGCAGTACTTC.

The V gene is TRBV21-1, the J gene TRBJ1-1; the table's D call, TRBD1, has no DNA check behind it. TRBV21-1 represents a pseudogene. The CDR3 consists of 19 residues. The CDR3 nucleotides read TGTGCCAGCAGCAAAGGAGTAGAGGCGAGGACAGGGCCTTTCACTGAAGCTTTCTTT. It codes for CASSKGVEARTGPFTEAFF.